This TCR beta chain was recorded in a study of T cell repertoires in cytomegalovirus infection. Looking at the study overall: Indicated by public TCR beta signatures were CMV infection and matching HLA type.

TCRdb fed the reads into MiXCR, producing one record per CDR3 protein. This table holds approximately 260,000 distinct CDR3 sequences, roughly a fifth found once. The germline V gene encodes CDR1 MNHEY and CDR2 SVGEGT. This CDR3 has 14 amino acids. With regard to this clonotype: Its antigen is as yet unknown. At one boundary the junction diverges from the germline segment, which might be a read error.

The chain recombines TRBV6-2 or TRBV6-3 with TRBJ2-5, with D uncertain. This sequence originates from a human donor in good health (CMV status not recorded). Some clones in this sample may be carry-over from other donors' samples. The sequenced sample was cultured PBMCs, obtained from culture after CMV antigen stimulation. CDR3 in amino acids: CASRLEETQETQHF. Written as DNA, the CDR3 is TGTGCCAGCAGATTAGAGGAGACCCAAGAGACCCAGCACTTC.